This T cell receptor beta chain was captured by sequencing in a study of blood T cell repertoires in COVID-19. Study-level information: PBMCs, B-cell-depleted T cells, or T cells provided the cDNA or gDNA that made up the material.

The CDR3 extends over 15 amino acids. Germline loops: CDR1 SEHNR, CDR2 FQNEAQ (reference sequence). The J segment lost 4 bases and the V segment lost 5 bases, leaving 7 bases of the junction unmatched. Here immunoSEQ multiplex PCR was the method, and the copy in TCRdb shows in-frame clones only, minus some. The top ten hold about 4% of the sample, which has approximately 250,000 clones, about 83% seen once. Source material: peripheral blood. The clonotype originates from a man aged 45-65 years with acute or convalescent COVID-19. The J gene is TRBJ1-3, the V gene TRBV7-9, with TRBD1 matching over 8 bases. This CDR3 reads CASSPGQGWGNTIYF. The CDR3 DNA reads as TGTGCCAGCAGCCCTGGACAGGGATGGGGAAACACCATATATTTT.